The sequence of this TCR beta chain was determined in a study of CD8+ T cells in alopecia areata. Treatment denoted: oral pan-JAK inhibitor, 5-10 mg twice daily. This clone turned up a few times. The CDR3 runs 12 residues. The germline CDR1 and CDR2 sequences are SEHNR and FQNEAQ (reference sequence). V was clipped by 11 bases and J by 0 bases, with 9 bases between them. In each case, RNA was isolated and then reverse transcribed into cDNA as the sequencing template. Sequencing used immunoSEQ multiplex PCR; TCRdb keeps in-frame clones, though not all of them. Of about 120,000 clones listed, about 50% were seen once; the top ten hold roughly 0.5%.

This receptor was obtained from a human donor with alopecia areata. This chain links TRBV7-9 with TRBJ2-3; D is unclear. The specimen comprised CD4+ T cells sorted from blood, sampled at week 4, from a patient treated with tofacitinib. The chain's CDR3 is CASAPSTDTQYF. CDR3 DNA sequence: TGTGCCTCGGCGCCTAGCACAGATACGCAGTATTTT.